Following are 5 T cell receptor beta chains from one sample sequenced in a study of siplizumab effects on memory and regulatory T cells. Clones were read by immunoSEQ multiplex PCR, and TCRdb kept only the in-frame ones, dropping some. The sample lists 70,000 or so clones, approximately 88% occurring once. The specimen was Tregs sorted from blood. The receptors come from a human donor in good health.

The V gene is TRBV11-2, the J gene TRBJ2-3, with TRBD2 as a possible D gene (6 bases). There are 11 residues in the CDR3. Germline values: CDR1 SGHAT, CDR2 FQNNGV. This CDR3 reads CGTGATDTQYF. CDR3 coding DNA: TGTGGAACGGGAGCAACAGATACGCAGTATTTT.

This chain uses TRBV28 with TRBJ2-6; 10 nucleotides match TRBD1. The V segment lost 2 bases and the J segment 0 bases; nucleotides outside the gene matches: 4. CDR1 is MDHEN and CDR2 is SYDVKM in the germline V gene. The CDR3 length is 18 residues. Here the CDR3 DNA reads TGTGCCAGCAGTTTAAGCGGACAGGGGGGCTCTGGGGCCAACGTCCTGACTTTC. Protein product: CASSLSGQGGSGANVLTF. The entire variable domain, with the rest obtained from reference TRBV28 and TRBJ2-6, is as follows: DVKVTQSSRYLVKRTGEKVFLECVQDMDHENMFWYRQDPGLGLRLIYFSYDVKMKEKGDIPEGYSVSREKKERFSLILESASTNQTSMYLCASSLSGQGGSGANVLTFGAGSRLTVL.

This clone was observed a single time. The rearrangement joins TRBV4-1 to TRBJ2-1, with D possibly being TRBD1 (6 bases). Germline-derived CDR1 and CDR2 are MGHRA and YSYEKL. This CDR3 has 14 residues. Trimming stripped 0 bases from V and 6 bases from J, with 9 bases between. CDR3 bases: TGCGCCAGCAGCCAAGATGGGGGCCGCAATGAGCAGTTCTTC. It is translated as CASSQDGGRNEQFF.

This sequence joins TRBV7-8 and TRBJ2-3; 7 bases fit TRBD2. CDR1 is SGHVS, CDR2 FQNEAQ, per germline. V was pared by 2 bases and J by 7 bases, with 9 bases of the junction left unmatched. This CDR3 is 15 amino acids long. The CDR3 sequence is CASSLWGRASNTQYF. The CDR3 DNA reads TGTGCCAGCAGCTTATGGGGGAGGGCCTCTAATACGCAGTATTTT.

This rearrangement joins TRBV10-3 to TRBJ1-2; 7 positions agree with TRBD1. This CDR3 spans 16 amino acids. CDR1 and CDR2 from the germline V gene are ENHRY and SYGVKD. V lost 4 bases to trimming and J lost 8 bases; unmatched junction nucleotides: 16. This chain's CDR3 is CAISVRGGHRDEGYTF. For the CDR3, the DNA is TGTGCCATCAGTGTTCGAGGGGGCCACCGGGACGAGGGCTACACCTTC.